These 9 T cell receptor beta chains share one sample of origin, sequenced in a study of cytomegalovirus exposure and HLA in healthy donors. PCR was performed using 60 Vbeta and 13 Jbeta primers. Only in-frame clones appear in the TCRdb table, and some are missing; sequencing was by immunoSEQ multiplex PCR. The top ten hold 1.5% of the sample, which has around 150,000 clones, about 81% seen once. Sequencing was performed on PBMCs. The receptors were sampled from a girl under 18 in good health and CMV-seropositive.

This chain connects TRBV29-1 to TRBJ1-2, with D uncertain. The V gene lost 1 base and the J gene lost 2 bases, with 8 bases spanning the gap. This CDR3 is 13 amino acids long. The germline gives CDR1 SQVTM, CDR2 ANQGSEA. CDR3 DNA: TGCAGCGTTGAAGGGGCTCTAAACTATGGCTACACCTTC. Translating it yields CSVEGALNYGYTF.

This chain's CDR3 is CAWSVGAGTENEKLFF. The DNA of the CDR3 is TGTGCCTGGAGTGTAGGGGCCGGGACAGAGAATGAAAAACTGTTTTTT. The genes are TRBV30 and TRBJ1-4; TRBD1 agrees at 7 bases. The V gene end was trimmed by 0 bases and the J gene end by 5 bases; junction bases not matched to a gene: 9. The length of the CDR3 is 16 residues. Germline V gene data show CDR1 as GTSNPN and CDR2 as SVGIG (reference sequence).

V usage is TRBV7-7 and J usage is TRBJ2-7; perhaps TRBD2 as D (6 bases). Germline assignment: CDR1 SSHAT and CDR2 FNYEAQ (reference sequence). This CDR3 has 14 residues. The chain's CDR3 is CASPAERVSYEQYF. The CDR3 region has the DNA TGTGCTAGCCCTGCGGAGCGGGTATCCTACGAGCAGTACTTC.

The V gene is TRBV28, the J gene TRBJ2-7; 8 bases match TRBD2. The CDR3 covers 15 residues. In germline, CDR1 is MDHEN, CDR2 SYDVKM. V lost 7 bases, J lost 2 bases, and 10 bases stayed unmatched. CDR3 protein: CASTDGLALAYEQYF. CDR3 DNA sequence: TGTGCCAGCACCGACGGACTAGCTCTGGCCTACGAGCAGTACTTC.

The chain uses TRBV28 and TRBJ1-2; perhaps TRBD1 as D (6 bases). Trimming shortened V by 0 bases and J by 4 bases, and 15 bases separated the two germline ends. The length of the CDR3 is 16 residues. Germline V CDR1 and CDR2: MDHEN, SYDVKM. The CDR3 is CASSLCGTCVRYGYTF. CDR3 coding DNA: TGTGCCAGCAGTTTATGCGGGACATGCGTACGCTATGGCTACACCTTC.

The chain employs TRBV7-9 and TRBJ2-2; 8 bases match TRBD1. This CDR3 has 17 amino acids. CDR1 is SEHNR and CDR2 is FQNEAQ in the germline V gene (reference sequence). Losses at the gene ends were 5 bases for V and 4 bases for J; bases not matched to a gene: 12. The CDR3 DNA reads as TGTGCCAGCAGCCCCTCTTCCCGGACAGGGCGCACCGGGGAGCTGTTTTTT. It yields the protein CASSPSSRTGRTGELFF.

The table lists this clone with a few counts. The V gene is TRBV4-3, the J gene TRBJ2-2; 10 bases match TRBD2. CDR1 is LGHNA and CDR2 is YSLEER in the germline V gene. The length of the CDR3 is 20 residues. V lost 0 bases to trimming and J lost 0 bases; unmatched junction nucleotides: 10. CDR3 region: CASSQDYIAGGNANTGELFF. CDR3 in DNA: TGCGCCAGCAGCCAAGATTACATAGCGGGGGGAAACGCGAACACCGGGGAGCTGTTTTTT.

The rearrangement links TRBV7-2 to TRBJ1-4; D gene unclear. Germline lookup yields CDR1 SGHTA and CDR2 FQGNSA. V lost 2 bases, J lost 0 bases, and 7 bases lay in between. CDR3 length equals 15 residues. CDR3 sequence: CASSLSATTNEKLFF. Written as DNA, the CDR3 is TGTGCCAGCAGCTTAAGTGCTACAACTAATGAAAAACTGTTTTTT.

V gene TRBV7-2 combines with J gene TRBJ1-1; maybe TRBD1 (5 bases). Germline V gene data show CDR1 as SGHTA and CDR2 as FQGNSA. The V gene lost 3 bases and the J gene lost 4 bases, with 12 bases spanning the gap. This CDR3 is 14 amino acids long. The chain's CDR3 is CASSLGLVRTEAFF. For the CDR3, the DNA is TGTGCCAGCAGCTTGGGGCTGGTTCGCACTGAAGCTTTCTTT.